This T cell receptor beta chain was captured by sequencing in a study of cytomegalovirus exposure and HLA in healthy donors. PCR used 60 Vbeta primers and 13 Jbeta primers. Here immunoSEQ multiplex PCR was the method, and the copy in TCRdb shows in-frame clones only, minus some. Altogether 100,000 to 150,000 clones are present, 80% to 90% being singletons, with the ten largest covering 5% to 7%. This clone was counted only a few times. Its cognate antigen is unknown. General observations from the study: Serostatus for CMV was the only available immune exposure information.

This CDR3 contains 13 residues. V was clipped by 8 bases and J by 2 bases, with 9 bases between them. The germline gives CDR1 MDHEN, CDR2 SYDVKM. The chain has TRBV28 and TRBJ1-4; a weak D match, TRBD1 (5 bases). The sample was PBMCs. This TCR derives from a middle-aged woman in good health and CMV-seropositive. CDR3 sequence (DNA): TGTGCCAGCTGGAGGGGCACTAATGAAAAACTGTTTTTT. Protein sequence: CASWRGTNEKLFF.